This TCR beta chain was observed in a study of glioma-infiltrating T cells after dendritic cell vaccination. Study in general: Dendritic cell vaccination trial patients had either newly diagnosed or recurrent glioblastoma.

Time point reported: after dendritic cell vaccination, including at tumor progression/relapse. The method was immunoSEQ multiplex PCR; TCRdb's version includes in-frame clones alone and lacks a portion of them. The sample carries approximately 85,000 clones, 85% recorded once. This CDR3 has 16 residues. Unmatched junction bases numbered 9, after V lost 4 bases and J lost 2 bases. Germline lookup yields CDR1 MNHNS and CDR2 SASEGT. This clonotype was obtained from a human donor with glioblastoma. V usage is TRBV6-1 and J usage is TRBJ2-7; 9 bases are a match to TRBD2. Sequencing used blood, obtained after dendritic cell vaccination. As DNA, the CDR3 is TGTGCCAGCAGTGGATCTGGCGGGAGGGCGACCTACGAGCAGTACTTC. Encoded protein: CASSGSGGRATYEQYF.